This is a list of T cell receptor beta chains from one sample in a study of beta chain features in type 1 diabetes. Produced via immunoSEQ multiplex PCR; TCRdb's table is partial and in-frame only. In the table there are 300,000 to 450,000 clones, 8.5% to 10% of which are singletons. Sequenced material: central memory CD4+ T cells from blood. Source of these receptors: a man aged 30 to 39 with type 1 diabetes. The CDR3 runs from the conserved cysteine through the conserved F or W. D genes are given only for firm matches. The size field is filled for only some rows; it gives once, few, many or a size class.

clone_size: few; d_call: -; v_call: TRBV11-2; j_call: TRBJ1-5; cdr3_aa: CASSLVEEQPQHF; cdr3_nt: TGTGCCAGCAGCTTAGTAGAGGAACAGCCCCAGCATTTT
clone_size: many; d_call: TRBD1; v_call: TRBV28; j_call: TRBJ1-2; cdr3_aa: CASRGTAYGYTF; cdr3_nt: TGTGCCAGCAGGGGGACAGCCTATGGCTACACCTTC
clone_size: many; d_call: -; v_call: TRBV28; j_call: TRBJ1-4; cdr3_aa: CASSQGSEKLFF; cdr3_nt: TGTGCCAGCTCCCAGGGATCCGAAAAACTGTTTTTT
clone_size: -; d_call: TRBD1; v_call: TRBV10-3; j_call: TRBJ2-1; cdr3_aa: CAISATTGGNEQFF; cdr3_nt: TGTGCCATCAGTGCTACGACAGGGGGGAATGAGCAGTTCTTC
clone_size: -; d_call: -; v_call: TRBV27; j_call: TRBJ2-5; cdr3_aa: CASSLGAGVAQYF; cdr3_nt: TGTGCCAGCAGTTTAGGAGCCGGTGTGGCCCAGTACTTC
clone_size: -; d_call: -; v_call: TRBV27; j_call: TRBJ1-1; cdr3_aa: CASSFSSPGTEAFF; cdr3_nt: TGTGCCAGCAGCTTTAGCTCTCCGGGGACTGAAGCTTTCTTT
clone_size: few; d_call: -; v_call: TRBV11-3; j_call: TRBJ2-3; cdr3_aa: CASTSVGFQSDTQYF; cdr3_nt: TGTGCCAGCACTTCGGTCGGTTTCCAGTCCGATACGCAGTATTTT
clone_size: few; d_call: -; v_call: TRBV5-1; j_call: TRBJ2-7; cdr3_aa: CASSLGLPDYEQYF; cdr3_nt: TGCGCCAGCAGCTTGGGACTGCCCGACTACGAGCAGTACTTC
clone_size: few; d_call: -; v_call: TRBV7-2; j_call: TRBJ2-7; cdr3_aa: CASSLSTSYEQYF; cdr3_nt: TGTGCCAGCAGCTTAAGCACCTCCTACGAGCAGTACTTC
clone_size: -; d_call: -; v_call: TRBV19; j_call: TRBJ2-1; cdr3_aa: CASSLGSQFNEQFF; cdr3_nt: TGTGCCAGTAGTCTCGGGTCTCAATTCAATGAGCAGTTCTTC
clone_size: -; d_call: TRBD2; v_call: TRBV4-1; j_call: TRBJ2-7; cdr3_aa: CASSQANFGLAPVLMYF; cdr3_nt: TGCGCCAGCAGCCAAGCCAATTTCGGACTAGCGCCAGTCTTAATGTACTTC
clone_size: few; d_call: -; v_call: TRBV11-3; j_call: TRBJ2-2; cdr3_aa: CASSNSPGQNTGELFF; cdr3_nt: TGTGCCAGCAGCAACAGTCCGGGACAGAACACCGGGGAGCTGTTTTTT
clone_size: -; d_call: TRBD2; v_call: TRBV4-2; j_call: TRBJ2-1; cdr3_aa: CASSLRQGKIGLAGEYNEQFF; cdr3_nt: TGTGCCAGCAGCCTGAGGCAGGGGAAAATCGGGCTAGCGGGAGAATACAATGAGCAGTTCTTC
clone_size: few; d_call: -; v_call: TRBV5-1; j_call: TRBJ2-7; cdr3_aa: CASSLGQWGNYEQYF; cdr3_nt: TGCGCCAGCAGCTTGGGACAGTGGGGAAACTACGAGCAGTACTTC
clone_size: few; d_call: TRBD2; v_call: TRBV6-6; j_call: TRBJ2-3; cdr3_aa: CASKLLAGESTDTQYF; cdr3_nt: TGTGCCAGCAAACTTCTAGCGGGGGAAAGCACAGATACGCAGTATTTT
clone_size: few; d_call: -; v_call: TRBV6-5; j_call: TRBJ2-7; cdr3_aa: CASRPWGSYEQYF; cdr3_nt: TGTGCCAGCAGGCCTTGGGGGTCCTACGAGCAGTACTTC
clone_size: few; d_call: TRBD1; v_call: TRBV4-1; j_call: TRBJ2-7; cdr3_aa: CASSLTTGQNYEQYF; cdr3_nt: TGCGCCAGCAGCCTAACCACGGGACAGAACTACGAGCAGTACTTC
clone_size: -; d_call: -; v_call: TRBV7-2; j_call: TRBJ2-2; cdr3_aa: CASSTPTFTGELFF; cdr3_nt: TGTGCCAGCAGCACCCCAACCTTCACCGGGGAGCTGTTTTTT
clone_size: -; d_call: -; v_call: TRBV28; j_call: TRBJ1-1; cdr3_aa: CASSSTNTEAFF; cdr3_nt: TGTGCCAGCAGTTCCACGAACACTGAAGCTTTCTTT
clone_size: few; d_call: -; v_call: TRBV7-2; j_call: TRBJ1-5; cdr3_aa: CASSLVNSNQPQHF; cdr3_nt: TGTGCCAGCAGCTTAGTGAATAGCAATCAGCCCCAGCATTTT
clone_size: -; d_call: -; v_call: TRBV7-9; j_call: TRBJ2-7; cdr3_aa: CASTSSEISYEQYF; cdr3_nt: TGTGCCAGCACGAGTTCGGAGATCTCCTACGAGCAGTACTTC
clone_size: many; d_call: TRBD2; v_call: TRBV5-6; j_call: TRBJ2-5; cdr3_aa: CASSFTSGSGQETQYF; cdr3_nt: TGTGCCAGCAGCTTCACTAGCGGGAGTGGGCAAGAGACCCAGTACTTC
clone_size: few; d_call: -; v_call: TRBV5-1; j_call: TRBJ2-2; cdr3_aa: CASSLGARNTGELFF; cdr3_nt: TGCGCCAGCAGCTTGGGGGCCAGGAACACCGGGGAGCTGTTTTTT
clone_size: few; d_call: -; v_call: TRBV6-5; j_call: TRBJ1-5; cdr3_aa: CASRWAPDQPQHF; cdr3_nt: TGTGCCAGCAGATGGGCTCCCGATCAGCCCCAGCATTTT
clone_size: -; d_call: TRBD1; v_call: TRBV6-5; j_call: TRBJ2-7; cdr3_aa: CASTGTGSYEQYF; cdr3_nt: TGTGCCAGCACAGGGACAGGCTCCTACGAGCAGTACTTT
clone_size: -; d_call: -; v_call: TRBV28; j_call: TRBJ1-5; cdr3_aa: CASSPVQRNQPQHF; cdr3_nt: TGTGCCAGCAGTCCTGTTCAGCGCAATCAGCCCCAGCATTTT
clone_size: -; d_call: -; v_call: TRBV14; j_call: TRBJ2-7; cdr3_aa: CASSQDLSPGYSYEQYF; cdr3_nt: TGTGCCAGCAGCCAAGATCTAAGCCCGGGCTACTCCTACGAGCAGTACTTC
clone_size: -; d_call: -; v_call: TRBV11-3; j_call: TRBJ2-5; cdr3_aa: CASSRGSGETQYF; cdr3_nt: TGTGCCAGCAGTCGAGGGTCGGGAGAGACCCAGTACTTC
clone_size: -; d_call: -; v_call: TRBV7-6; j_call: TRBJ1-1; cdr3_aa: CASSRSLGDYTEAFF; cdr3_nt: TGTGCCAGCAGCCGCTCCCTAGGGGATTACACTGAAGCTTTCTTT
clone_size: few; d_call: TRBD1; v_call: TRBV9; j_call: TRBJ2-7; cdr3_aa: CASSAGSGQGGGYEQYF; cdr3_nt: TGTGCCAGCAGCGCCGGCTCGGGACAGGGAGGGGGATACGAGCAGTACTTC
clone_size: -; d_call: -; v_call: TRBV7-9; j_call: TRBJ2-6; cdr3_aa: CASSPQGYGANVLTF; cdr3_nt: TGTGCCAGCAGCCCACAGGGATATGGGGCCAACGTCCTGACTTTC
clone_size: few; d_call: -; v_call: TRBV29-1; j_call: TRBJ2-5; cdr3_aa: CSVEQGGTQYF; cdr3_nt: TGCAGCGTTGAACAGGGTGGGACCCAGTACTTC
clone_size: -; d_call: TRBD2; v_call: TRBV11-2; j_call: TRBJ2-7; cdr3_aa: CACRRGLAGENYEQYF; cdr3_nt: TGTGCTTGCCGCCGGGGACTAGCGGGAGAAAACTACGAGCAGTACTTC
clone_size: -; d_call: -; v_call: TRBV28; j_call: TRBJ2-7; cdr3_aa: CATMTVTYEQYF; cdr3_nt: TGTGCCACGATGACAGTTACCTACGAGCAGTACTTC
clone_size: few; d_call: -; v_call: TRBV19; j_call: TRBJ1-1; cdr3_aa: CASSMAGAKAEAFF; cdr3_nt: TGTGCCAGTAGTATGGCAGGGGCGAAGGCTGAAGCTTTCTTT
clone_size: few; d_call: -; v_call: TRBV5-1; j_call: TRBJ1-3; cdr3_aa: CASSPGEGEDTIYF; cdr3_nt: TGCGCCAGCAGCCCGGGTGAGGGTGAGGACACCATATATTTT
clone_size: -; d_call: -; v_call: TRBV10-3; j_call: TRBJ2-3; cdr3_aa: CAIRGTGIDTQYF; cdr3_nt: TGTGCCATCCGCGGAACAGGGATAGATACGCAGTATTTT
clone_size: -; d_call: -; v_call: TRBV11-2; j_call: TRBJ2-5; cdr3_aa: CASSLGPFQETQYF; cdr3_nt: TGTGCCAGCAGCTTAGGCCCATTCCAGGAGACCCAGTACTTC
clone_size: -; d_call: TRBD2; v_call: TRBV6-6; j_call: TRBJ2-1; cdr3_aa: CASSRAASGSGNEQFF; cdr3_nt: TGTGCCAGCAGTAGGGCCGCTAGCGGGAGTGGAAATGAGCAGTTCTTC
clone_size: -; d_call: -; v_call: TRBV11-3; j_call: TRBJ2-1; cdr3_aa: CASSLDQGGSGTYNEQFF; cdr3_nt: TGTGCCAGCAGCTTAGATCAGGGGGGTAGCGGGACATACAATGAGCAGTTCTTC
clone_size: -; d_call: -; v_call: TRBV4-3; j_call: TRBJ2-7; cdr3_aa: CASSQDLAAGSIYEQYF; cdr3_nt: TGCGCCAGCAGCCAAGATCTTGCGGCGGGAAGCATCTACGAGCAGTACTTC
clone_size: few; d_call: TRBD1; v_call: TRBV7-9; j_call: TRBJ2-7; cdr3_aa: CASSLGTGRSREQYF; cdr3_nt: TGTGCCAGCAGCTTAGGGACAGGGAGGTCTCGCGAGCAGTACTTC
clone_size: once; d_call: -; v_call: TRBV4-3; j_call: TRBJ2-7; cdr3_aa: CASSHRQGYEQYF; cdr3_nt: TGCGCCAGCAGCCACCGGCAGGGATACGAGCAGTACTTC
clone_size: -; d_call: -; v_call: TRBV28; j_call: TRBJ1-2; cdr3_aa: CASSLVGGPNYGYTF; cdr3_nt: TGTGCCAGCAGTTTAGTAGGAGGGCCTAACTATGGCTACACCTTC
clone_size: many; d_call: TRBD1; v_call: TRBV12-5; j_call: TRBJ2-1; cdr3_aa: CASGFGTGGGMSYNEQFF; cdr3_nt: TGTGCTAGTGGTTTCGGGACAGGGGGCGGGATGTCCTACAATGAGCAGTTCTTC
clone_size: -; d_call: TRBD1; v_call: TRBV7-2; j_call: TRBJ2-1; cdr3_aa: CASSSSTGNEQFF; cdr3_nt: TGTGCCAGCAGCTCCTCGACAGGGAATGAGCAGTTCTTC
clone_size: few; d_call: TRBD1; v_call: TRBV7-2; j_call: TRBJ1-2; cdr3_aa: CASSSGTGDNYGYTF; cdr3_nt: TGTGCCAGCAGCTCCGGGACAGGGGACAACTATGGCTACACCTTC
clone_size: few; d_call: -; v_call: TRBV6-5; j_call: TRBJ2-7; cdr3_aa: CASSRTVLNYEQYF; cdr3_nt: TGTGCCAGCAGCCGGACAGTCCTAAACTACGAGCAGTACTTC
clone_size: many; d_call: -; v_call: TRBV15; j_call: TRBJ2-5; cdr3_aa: CATSTDRSQETQYF; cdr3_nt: TGTGCCACCAGCACGGACCGTAGTCAAGAGACCCAGTACTTC